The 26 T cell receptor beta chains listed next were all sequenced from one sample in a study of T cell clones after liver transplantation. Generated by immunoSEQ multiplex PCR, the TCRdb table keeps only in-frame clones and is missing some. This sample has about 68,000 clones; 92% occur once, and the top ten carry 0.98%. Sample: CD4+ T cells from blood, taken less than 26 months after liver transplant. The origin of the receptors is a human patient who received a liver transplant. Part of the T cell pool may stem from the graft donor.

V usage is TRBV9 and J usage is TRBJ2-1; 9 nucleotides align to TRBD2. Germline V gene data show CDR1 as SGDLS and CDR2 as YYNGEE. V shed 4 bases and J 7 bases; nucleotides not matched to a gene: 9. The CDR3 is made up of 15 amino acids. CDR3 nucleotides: TGTGCCAGCAGCCCTCGGACTAGCGCTTATAATGAGCAGTTCTTC. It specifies CASSPRTSAYNEQFF.

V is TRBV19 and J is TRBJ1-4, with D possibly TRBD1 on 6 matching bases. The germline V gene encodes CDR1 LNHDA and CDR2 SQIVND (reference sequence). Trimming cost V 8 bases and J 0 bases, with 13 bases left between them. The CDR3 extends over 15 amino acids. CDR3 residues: CASWGTGTTNEKLFF. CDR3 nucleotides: TGTGCCAGTTGGGGCACAGGGACAACTAATGAAAAACTGTTTTTT.

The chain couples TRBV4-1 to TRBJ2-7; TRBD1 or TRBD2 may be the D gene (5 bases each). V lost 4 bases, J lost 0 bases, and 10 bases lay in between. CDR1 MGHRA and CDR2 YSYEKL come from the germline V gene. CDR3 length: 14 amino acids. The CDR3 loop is CASSLTGTSYEQYF. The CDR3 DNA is TGCGCCAGCAGCCTAACCGGGACCTCCTACGAGCAGTACTTC.

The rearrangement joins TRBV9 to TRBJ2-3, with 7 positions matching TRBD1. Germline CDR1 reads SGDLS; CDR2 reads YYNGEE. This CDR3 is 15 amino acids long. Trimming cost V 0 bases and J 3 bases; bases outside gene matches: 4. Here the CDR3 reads CASSVGTGRTDTQYF. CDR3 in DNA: TGTGCCAGCAGCGTAGGGACAGGCAGGACAGATACGCAGTATTTT. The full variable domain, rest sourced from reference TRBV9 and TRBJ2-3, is DSGVTQTPKHLITATGQRVTLRCSPRSGDLSVYWYQQSLDQGLQFLIQYYNGEERAKGNILERFSAQQFPDLHSELNLSSLELGDSALYFCASSVGTGRTDTQYFGPGTRLTVL.

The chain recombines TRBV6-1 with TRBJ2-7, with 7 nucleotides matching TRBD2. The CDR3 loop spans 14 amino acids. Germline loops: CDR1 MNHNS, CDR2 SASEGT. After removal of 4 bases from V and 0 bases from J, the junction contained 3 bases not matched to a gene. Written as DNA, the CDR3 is TGTGCCAGCAGTGTCGGGGGGAGCTCCTACGAGCAGTACTTC. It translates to CASSVGGSSYEQYF.

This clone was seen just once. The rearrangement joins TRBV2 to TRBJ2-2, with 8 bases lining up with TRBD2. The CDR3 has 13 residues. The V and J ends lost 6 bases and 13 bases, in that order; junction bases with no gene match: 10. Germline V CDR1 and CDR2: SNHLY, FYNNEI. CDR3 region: CASSPTGGLGLFF. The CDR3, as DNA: TGTGCCAGCAGCCCCACGGGGGGGCTAGGGCTGTTTTTT.

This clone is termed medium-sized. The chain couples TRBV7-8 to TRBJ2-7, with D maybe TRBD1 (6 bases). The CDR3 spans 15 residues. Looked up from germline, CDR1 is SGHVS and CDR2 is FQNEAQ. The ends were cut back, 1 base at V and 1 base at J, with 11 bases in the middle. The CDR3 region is CASSLGQDRSYEQYF. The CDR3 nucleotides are TGTGCCAGCAGCTTAGGACAGGATCGTTCCTACGAGCAGTACTTC.

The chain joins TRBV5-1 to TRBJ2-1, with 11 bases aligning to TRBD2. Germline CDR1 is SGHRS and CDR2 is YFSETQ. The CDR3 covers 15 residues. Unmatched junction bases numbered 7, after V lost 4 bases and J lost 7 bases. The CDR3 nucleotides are TGCGCCAGCAGCACCGGACTAGCGGGCAATAATGAGCAGTTCTTC. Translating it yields CASSTGLAGNNEQFF.

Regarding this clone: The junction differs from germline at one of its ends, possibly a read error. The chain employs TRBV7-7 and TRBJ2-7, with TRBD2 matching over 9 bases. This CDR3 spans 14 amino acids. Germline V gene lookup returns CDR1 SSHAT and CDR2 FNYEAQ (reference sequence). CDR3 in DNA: TGTGCTAGCAGCCCTAGCGGGATTAAGAACGAGCAGTACTTC. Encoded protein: CASSPSGIKNEQYF.

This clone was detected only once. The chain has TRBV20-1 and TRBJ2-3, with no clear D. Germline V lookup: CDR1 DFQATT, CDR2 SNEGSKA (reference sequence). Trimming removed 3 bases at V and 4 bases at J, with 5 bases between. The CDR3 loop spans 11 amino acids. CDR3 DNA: TGCAGTGCTAGCTGGGCAGATACGCAGTATTTT. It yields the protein CSASWADTQYF.

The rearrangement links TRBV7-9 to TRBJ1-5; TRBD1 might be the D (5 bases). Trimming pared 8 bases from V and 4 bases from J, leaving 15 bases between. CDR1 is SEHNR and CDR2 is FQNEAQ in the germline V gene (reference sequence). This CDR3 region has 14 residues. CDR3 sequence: CASGRGGANQPQHF. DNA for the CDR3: TGTGCCAGCGGAAGAGGTGGGGCAAATCAGCCCCAGCATTTT.

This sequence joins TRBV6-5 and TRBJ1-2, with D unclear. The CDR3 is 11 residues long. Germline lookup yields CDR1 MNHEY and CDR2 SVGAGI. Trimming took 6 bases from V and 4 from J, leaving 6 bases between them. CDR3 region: CASRPCYGYTF. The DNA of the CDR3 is TGTGCCAGCAGACCATGCTATGGCTACACCTTC.

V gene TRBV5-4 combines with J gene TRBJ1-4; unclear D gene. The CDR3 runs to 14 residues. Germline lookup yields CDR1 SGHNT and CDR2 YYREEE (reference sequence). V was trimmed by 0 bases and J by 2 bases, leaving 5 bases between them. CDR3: CASSLVPTNEKLFF. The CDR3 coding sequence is TGTGCCAGCAGCTTGGTTCCGACTAATGAAAAACTGTTTTTT.

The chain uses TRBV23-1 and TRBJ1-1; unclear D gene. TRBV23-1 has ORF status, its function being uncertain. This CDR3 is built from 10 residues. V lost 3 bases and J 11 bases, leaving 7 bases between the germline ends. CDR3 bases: TGCGCCAGCAGTCAGCTGGGGGCTTTCTTT. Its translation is CASSQLGAFF.

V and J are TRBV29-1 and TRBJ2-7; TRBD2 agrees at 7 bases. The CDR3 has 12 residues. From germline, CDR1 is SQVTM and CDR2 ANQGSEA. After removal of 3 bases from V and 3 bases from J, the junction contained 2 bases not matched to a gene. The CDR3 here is CSVDGEGYEQYF. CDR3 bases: TGCAGCGTTGACGGGGAGGGCTACGAGCAGTACTTC.

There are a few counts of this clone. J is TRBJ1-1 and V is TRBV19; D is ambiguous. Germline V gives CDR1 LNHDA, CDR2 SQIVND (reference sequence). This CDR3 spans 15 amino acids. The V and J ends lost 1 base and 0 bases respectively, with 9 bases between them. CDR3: CASSIAPYMNTEAFF. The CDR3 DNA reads TGTGCCAGTAGTATAGCCCCTTACATGAACACTGAAGCTTTCTTT.

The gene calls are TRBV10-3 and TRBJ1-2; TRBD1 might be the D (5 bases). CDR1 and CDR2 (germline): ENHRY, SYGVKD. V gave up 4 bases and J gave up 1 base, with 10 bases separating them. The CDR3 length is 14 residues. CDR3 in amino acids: CAISGPGDNYGYTF. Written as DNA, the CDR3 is TGTGCCATCAGTGGTCCGGGGGATAACTATGGCTACACCTTC.

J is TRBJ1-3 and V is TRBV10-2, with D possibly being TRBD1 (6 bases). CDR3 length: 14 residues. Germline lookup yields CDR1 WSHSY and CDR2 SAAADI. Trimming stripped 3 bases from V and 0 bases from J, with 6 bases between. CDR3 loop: CASSEGGSGNTIYF. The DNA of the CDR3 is TGCGCCAGCAGTGAAGGGGGCTCTGGAAACACCATATATTTT.

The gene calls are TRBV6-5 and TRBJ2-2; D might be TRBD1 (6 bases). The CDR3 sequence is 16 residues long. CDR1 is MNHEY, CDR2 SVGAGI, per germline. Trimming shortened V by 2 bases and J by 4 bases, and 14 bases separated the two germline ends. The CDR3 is CASSYAQGSGTGELFF. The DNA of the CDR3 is TGTGCCAGCAGTTACGCACAGGGTAGTGGCACCGGGGAGCTGTTTTTT.

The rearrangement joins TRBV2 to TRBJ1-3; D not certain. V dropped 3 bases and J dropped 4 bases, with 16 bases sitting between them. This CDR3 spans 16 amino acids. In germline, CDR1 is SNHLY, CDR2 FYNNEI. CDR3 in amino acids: CASSDVPSLGGNTIYF. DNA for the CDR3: TGTGCCAGCAGTGACGTACCCTCCCTAGGAGGAAACACCATATATTTT.

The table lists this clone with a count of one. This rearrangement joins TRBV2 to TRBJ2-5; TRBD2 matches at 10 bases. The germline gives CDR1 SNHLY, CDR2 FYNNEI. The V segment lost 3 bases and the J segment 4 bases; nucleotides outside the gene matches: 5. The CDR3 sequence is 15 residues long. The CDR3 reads CASSEASGRSETQYF. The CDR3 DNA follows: TGTGCCAGCAGTGAGGCTAGCGGGAGATCAGAGACCCAGTACTTC.

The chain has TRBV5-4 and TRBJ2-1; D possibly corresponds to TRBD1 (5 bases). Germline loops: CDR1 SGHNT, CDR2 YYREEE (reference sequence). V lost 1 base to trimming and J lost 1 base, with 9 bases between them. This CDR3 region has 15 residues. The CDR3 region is CASSLTGSSYNEQFF. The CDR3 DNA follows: TGTGCCAGCAGCTTGACAGGTTCTTCCTACAATGAGCAGTTCTTC.

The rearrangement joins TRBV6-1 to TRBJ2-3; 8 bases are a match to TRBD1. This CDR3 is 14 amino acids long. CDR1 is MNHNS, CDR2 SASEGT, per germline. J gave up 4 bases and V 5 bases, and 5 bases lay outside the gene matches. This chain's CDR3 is CASSWTGRADTQYF. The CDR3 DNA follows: TGTGCCAGCAGTTGGACAGGGCGAGCAGATACGCAGTATTTT.

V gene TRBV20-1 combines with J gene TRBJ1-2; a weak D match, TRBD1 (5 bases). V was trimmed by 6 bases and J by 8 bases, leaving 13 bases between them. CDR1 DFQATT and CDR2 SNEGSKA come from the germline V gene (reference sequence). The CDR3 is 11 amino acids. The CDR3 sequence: CSAQGSGGYTF. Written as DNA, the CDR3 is TGCAGTGCCCAGGGCAGCGGGGGCTACACCTTC.

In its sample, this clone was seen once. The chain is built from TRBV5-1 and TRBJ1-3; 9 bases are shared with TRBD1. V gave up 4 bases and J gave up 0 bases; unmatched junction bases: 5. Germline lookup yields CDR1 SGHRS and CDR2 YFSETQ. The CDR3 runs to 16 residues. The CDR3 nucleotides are TGCGCCAGCAGCACAGGGGGCGCAGACTCTGGAAACACCATATATTTT. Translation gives CASSTGGADSGNTIYF.

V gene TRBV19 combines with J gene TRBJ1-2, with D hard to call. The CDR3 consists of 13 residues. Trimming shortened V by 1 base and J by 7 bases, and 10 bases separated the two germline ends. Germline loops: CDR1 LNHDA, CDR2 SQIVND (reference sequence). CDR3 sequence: CASSIAEGFGYTF. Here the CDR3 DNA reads TGTGCCAGTAGTATAGCGGAGGGCTTTGGCTACACCTTC.